These 8 T cell receptor beta chains share one sample of origin, sequenced in a study of cytomegalovirus exposure and HLA in healthy donors. The study ran its PCR with 60 Vbeta and 13 Jbeta primers. The data were produced by immunoSEQ multiplex PCR, yet TCRdb's version contains in-frame clones alone and is incomplete. The sample shows about 170,000 clones, 65% to 85% of them seen only once. Sequencing input: PBMCs. These receptors originate from a boy aged 2 to 10 in good health and CMV-seronegative.

The chain is built from TRBV2 and TRBJ2-5; TRBD2 matches at 7 bases. The CDR3 is made up of 14 amino acids. J lost 0 bases, V lost 3 bases, and 1 base had no gene match. Germline CDR1 and CDR2: SNHLY and FYNNEI. The CDR3 DNA reads TGTGCCAGCAGTGACGGGAGGTACCAAGAGACCCAGTACTTC. Translating gives CASSDGRYQETQYF.

This chain connects TRBV5-1 to TRBJ2-3; 12 nucleotides line up with TRBD2. J gave up 6 bases and V 5 bases, and 10 bases lay outside the gene matches. Germline V gives CDR1 SGHRS, CDR2 YFSETQ. The CDR3 has 16 amino acids. The CDR3 region has the DNA TGCGCCAGCAGTATAAGGGCTAGCGGGGGGGCGGATACGCAGTATTTT. Amino acids: CASSIRASGGADTQYF. The whole variable domain, filled in from reference TRBV5-1 and TRBJ2-3, reads KAGVTQTPRYLIKTRGQQVTLSCSPISGHRSVSWYQQTPGQGLQFLFEYFSETQRNKGNFPGRFSGRQFSNSRSEMNVSTLELGDSALYLCASSIRASGGADTQYFGPGTRLTVL.

The chain recombines TRBV6-6 with TRBJ2-5; D possibly corresponds to TRBD1 (5 bases). The V and J ends lost 7 bases and 3 bases respectively, with 12 bases between them. The CDR3 sequence is 13 residues long. Germline V gene data show CDR1 as MNHNY and CDR2 as SVGAGI (reference sequence). CDR3 nucleotide sequence: TGTGCCAGCATCAAGGGGCGCGAAGAGACCCAGTACTTC. Translation gives CASIKGREETQYF.

As to this clone: The junction departs from germline at one end; a sequencing error may be responsible. J is TRBJ2-7 and V is TRBV27; D possibly corresponds to TRBD2 (5 bases). This CDR3 is 15 amino acids long. Looked up from germline, CDR1 is MNHEY and CDR2 is SMNVEV (reference sequence). The CDR3, as DNA: TGTGCCAGCAGTTTTGGTAGTGGGAGCTCCTACGGGCAGTACTTC. Its protein product is CASSFGSGSSYGQYF.

The chain combines TRBV6-5 with TRBJ1-2, with D possibly matching TRBD1 (6 bases). The CDR3 length is 15 residues. V shed 4 bases and J shed 7 bases, with 19 bases lying between them. The germline gives CDR1 MNHEY, CDR2 SVGAGI. This CDR3 reads CASSSLDRSLSGYTF. In DNA form, the CDR3 reads TGTGCCAGCAGTTCCCTGGACAGAAGCCTTAGTGGCTACACCTTC.

This chain joins TRBV7-2 and TRBJ2-3; possible D gene TRBD1, 6 bases. Looked up from germline, CDR1 is SGHTA and CDR2 is FQGNSA. The CDR3 sequence is 14 residues long. V shed 5 bases and J shed 9 bases, with 18 bases lying between them. The CDR3 coding sequence is TGTGCCAGCAGCCGATCCCAGGGGCCGGGGACGCAGTATTTT. This encodes CASSRSQGPGTQYF.

This clone showed up just a few times. The chain combines TRBV5-6 with TRBJ1-1; TRBD1 matches at 7 bases. Germline loops: CDR1 SGHDT, CDR2 YYEEEE. This CDR3 has 16 residues. V was clipped by 2 bases and J by 1 base; unmatched bases: 8. The CDR3 sequence is CASSFPSRDRNTEAFF. The DNA of the CDR3 is TGTGCCAGCAGCTTCCCGTCCCGGGACAGGAACACTGAAGCTTTCTTT.

This sequence joins TRBV27 and TRBJ2-3; TRBD1 matches at 9 bases. J gave up 0 bases and V 2 bases, and 12 bases lay outside the gene matches. Per the germline V gene, CDR1 is MNHEY and CDR2 is SMNVEV (reference sequence). This CDR3 has 19 residues. Here the CDR3 reads CASSLGGSTGTGSTDTQYF. The CDR3, as DNA: TGTGCCAGCAGTTTAGGCGGATCCACCGGGACAGGGAGCACAGATACGCAGTATTTT.